The 6 T cell receptor beta chains in this list originate from one sample, sequenced in a study of T-cell reconstitution after alpha-beta-depleted transplantation in children. A library of TCRbeta sequences, prepared with unique molecular identifiers, was generated. TCRdb passed the PCR reads through MiXCR, listing each CDR3 protein once. This table has 250,000 to 300,000 distinct CDR3 sequences, around 9.1% appearing once. The source was PBMCs, collected before TCRalphabeta/CD19-depleted stem cell transplant. These receptors all stem from a boy younger than two with acute myeloid leukemia, due to receive a stem cell transplant.

This clonotype was recorded at least ten times. The chain combines TRBV4-3 with TRBJ2-6; D assignment may be TRBD1 or TRBD2 (5 bases each). The CDR3 is made up of 14 amino acids. The germline CDR1 and CDR2 sequences are LGHNA and YSLEER. The ends were cut back, 11 bases at V and 4 bases at J, with 15 bases in the middle. DNA of the CDR3: TGCGCCTCTCAGCACCGGGACGGGGCCAACGTCCTGACTTTC. Translating it yields CASQHRDGANVLTF.

In its sample, this clonotype was seen many times. The chain is built from TRBV7-2 and TRBJ2-5; D is possibly TRBD1 or TRBD2 (5 bases each). The CDR3 covers 15 residues. CDR1 and CDR2 (germline): SGHTA, FQGNSA. V was clipped by 0 bases and J by 0 bases, with 8 bases between them. The CDR3 DNA reads as TGTGCCAGCAGCTTAGCGGGACGGAACCAAGAGACCCAGTACTTC. Translated: CASSLAGRNQETQYF.

This clonotype was picked up many times. The V and J genes are TRBV7-9 and TRBJ1-3, with D perhaps TRBD1 (5 bases). Germline loops: CDR1 SEHNR, CDR2 FQNEAQ (reference sequence). Trimming stripped 1 base from V and 0 bases from J, with 7 bases between. This CDR3 spans 15 amino acids. The DNA for the CDR3 is TGTGCCAGCAGCTTAGGGGACCTCTCTGGAAACACCATATATTTT. It translates to CASSLGDLSGNTIYF. Using reference TRBV7-9 and TRBJ1-3 for the parts outside the CDR3, the full variable domain is DTGVSQNPRHKITKRGQNVTFRCDPISEHNRLYWYRQTLGQGPEFLTYFQNEAQLEKSRLLSDRFSAERPKGSFSTLEIQRTEQGDSAMYLCASSLGDLSGNTIYFGEGSWLTVV.

In its sample, this clonotype was seen many times. The chain combines TRBV20-1 with TRBJ2-3, with 10 bases lining up with TRBD2. This CDR3 has 15 residues. Germline V gene data show CDR1 as DFQATT and CDR2 as SNEGSKA (reference sequence). With 6 bases clipped from V and 1 base from J, the junction kept 7 bases outside the gene matches. CDR3 nucleotides: TGCAGTGCACCGAGGCTAGCGGGGGGCACAGATACGCAGTATTTT. This gives the protein CSAPRLAGGTDTQYF.

Ten or more counts support this clonotype. The chain carries TRBV4-3 and TRBJ2-1; D possibly uses TRBD1 or TRBD2 (5 bases each). CDR1 is LGHNA, CDR2 YSLEER, per germline. The CDR3 totals 16 residues. Between the trimmed V and J ends, which lost 1 base and 8 bases, there was a span of 18 bases. In nucleotides, the CDR3 is TGCGCCAGCAGCCAAGGGTCGGGGCCCGCCGACGATGAGCAGTTCTTC. This codes for CASSQGSGPADDEQFF.

The sample holds many counts of this clonotype. The chain recombines TRBV27 with TRBJ2-7; 8 bases are shared with TRBD1. The CDR3 is 13 residues long. Trimming cost V 8 bases and J 6 bases; bases outside gene matches: 9. Germline lookup yields CDR1 MNHEY and CDR2 SMNVEV (reference sequence). The CDR3 DNA reads as TGTGCCAGCGGTACAGGGGGGACTGGCGAGCAGTACTTC. Its translation: CASGTGGTGEQYF.